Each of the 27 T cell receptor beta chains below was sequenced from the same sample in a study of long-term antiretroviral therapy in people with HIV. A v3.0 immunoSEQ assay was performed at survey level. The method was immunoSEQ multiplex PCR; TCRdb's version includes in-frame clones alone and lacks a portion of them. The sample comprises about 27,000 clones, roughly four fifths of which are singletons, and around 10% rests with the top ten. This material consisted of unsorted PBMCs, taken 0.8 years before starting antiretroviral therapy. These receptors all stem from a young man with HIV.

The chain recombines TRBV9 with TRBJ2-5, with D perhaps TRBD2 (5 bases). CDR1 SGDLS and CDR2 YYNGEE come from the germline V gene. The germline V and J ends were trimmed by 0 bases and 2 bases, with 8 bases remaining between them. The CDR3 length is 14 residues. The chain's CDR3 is CASSVGWTQETQYF. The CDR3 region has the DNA TGTGCCAGCAGCGTAGGGTGGACTCAAGAGACCCAGTACTTC. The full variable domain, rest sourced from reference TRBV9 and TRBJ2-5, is DSGVTQTPKHLITATGQRVTLRCSPRSGDLSVYWYQQSLDQGLQFLIQYYNGEERAKGNILERFSAQQFPDLHSELNLSSLELGDSALYFCASSVGWTQETQYFGPGTRLLVL.

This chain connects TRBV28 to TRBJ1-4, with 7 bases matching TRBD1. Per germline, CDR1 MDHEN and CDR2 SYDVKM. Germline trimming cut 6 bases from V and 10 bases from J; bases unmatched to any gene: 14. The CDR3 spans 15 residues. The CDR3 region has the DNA TGTGCCAGCAGGAAATACAGGGGAGTCAGGGGAAAACTGTTTTTT. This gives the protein CASRKYRGVRGKLFF.

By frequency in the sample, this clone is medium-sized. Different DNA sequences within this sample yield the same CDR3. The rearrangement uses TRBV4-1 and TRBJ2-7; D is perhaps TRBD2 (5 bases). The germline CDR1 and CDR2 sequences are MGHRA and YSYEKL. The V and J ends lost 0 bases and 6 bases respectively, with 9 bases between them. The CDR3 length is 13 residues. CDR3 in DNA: TGCGCCAGCAGCCAAGAGGCGGGTATCGAGCAGTACTTC. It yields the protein CASSQEAGIEQYF.

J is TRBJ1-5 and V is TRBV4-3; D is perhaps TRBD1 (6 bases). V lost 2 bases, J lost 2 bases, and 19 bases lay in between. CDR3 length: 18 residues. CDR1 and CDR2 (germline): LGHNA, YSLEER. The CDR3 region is CASSQFGLGGRGNQPQHF. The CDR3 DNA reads TGCGCCAGCAGCCAATTTGGACTAGGGGGGCGAGGCAATCAGCCCCAGCATTTT.

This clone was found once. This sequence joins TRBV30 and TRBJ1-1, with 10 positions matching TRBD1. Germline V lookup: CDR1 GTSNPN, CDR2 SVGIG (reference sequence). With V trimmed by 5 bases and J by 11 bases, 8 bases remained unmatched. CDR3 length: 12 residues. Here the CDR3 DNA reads TGTGCCTGGGGGTGGGACAGGGGCCGGGCTTTCTTT. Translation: CAWGWDRGRAFF. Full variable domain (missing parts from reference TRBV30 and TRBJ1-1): SQTIHQWPATLVQPVGSPLSLECTVEGTSNPNLYWYRQAAGRGLQLLFYSVGIGQISSEVPQNLSASRPQDRQFILSSKKLLLSDSGFYLCAWGWDRGRAFFGQGTRLTVV.

The CDR3 DNA reads TGTGCCAGCAGCCTACGGACAGGGCCCTACGAGCAGTACTTC. It codes for CASSLRTGPYEQYF. The chain joins TRBV7-8 to TRBJ2-7, with TRBD1 identical over 8 bases. Per germline, CDR1 SGHVS and CDR2 FQNEAQ. This CDR3 is built from 14 residues. The ends lost 5 bases at V and 2 bases at J; junction bases unmatched: 5.

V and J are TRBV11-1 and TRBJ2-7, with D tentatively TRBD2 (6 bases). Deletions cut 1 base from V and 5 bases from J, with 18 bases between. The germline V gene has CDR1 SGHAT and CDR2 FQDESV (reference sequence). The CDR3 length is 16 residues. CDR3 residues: CASSLEGFGGSNEQYF. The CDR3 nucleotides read TGTGCCAGCAGCTTAGAGGGGTTTGGGGGGTCGAACGAGCAGTACTTC.

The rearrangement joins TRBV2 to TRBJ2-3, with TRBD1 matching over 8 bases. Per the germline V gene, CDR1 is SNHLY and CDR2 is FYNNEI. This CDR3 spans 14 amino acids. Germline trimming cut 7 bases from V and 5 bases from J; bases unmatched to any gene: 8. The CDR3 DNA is TGTGCCAGCAAGGCGACAGGGGAAATAGATACGCAGTATTTT. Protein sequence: CASKATGEIDTQYF.

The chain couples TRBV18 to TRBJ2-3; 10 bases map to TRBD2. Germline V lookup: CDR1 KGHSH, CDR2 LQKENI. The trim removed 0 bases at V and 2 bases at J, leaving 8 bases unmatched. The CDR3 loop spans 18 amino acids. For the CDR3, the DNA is TGTGCCAGCTCACCACCGAGGCTAGCGGGGGATGACACAGATACGCAGTATTTT. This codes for CASSPPRLAGDDTDTQYF.

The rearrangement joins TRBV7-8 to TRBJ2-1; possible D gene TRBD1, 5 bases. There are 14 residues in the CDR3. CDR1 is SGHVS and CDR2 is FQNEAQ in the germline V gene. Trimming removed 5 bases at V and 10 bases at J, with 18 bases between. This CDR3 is CASSLRGALGEQFF. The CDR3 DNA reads TGTGCCAGCAGCCTAAGGGGTGCCTTAGGCGAGCAGTTCTTC.

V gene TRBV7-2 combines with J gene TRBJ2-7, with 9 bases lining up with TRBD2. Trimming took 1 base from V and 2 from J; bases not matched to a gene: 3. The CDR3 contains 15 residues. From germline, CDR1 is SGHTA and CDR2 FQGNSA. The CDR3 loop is CASSLESSGTYEQYF. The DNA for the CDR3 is TGTGCCAGCAGCTTAGAGTCTAGCGGGACCTACGAGCAGTACTTC.

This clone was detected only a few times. The CDR3 DNA reads as TGTGCCTGGGCCGGGGCCGGCTTGAGCTCCTATAATTCACCCCTCCACTTT. This encodes CAWAGAGLSSYNSPLHF. This chain links TRBV30 with TRBJ1-6, with a possible D match to TRBD1 (5 bases). The V end lost 5 bases, the J end lost 0 bases, and 17 bases lay between the germline ends. CDR1 GTSNPN and CDR2 SVGIG come from the germline V gene (reference sequence). The CDR3 loop spans 17 amino acids.

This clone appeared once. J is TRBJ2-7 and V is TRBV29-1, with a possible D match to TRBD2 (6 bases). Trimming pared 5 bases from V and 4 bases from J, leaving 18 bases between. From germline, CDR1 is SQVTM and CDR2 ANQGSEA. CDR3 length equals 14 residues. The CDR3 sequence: CSVKGFVGGYEQYF. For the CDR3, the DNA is TGCAGCGTTAAGGGGTTTGTTGGGGGGTACGAGCAGTACTTC.

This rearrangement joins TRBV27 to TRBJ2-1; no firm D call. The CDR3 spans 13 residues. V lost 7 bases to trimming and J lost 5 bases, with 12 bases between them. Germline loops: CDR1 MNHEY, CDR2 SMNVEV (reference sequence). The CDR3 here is CASKEGRNNEQFF. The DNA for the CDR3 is TGTGCCAGCAAAGAAGGTCGCAACAATGAGCAGTTCTTC.

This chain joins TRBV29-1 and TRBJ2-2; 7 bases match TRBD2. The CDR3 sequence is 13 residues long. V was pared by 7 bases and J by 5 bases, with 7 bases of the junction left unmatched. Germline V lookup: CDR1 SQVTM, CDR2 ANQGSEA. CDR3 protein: CSAGGEGTGELFF. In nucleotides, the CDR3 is TGCAGCGCGGGCGGGGAGGGGACCGGGGAGCTGTTTTTT.

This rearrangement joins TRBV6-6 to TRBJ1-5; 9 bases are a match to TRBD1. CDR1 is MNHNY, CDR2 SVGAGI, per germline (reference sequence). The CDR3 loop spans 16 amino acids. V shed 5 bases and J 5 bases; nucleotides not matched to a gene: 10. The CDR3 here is CASSPMDRGRDQPQHF. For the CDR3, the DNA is TGTGCCAGCAGTCCTATGGACAGGGGACGCGATCAGCCCCAGCATTTT.

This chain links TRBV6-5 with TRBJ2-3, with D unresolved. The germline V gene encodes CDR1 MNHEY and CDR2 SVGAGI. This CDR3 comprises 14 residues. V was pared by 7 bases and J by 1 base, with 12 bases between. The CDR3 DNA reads TGTGCCAGCACCCCGGGCACCGGCACAGATACGCAGTATTTT. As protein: CASTPGTGTDTQYF.

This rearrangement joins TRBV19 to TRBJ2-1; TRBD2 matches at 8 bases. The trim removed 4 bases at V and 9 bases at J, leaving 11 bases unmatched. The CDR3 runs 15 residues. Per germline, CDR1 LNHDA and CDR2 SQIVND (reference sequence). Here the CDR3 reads CASSTVSGGLGEQFF. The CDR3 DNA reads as TGTGCCAGTAGTACGGTCAGCGGGGGTCTTGGTGAGCAGTTCTTC.

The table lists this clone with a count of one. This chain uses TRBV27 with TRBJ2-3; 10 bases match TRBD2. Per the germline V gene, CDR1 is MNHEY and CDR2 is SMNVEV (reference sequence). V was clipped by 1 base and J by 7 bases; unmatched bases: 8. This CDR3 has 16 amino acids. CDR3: CASSLFPAGGPYTQYF. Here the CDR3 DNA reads TGTGCCAGCAGTTTATTCCCAGCGGGAGGGCCTTATACGCAGTATTTT.

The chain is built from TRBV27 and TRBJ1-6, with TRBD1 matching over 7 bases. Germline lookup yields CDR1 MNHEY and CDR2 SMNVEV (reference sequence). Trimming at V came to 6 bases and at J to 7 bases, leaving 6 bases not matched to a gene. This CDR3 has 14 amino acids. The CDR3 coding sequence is TGTGCCAGCAGCTTACAGGGGCACAATTCACCCCTCCACTTT. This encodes CASSLQGHNSPLHF.

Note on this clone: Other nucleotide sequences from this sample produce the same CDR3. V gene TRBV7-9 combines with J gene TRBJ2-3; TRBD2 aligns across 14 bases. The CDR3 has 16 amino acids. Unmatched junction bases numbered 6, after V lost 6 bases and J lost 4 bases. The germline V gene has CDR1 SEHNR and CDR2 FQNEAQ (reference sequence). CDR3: CASSWGLAGEADTQYF. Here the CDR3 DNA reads TGTGCCAGCAGTTGGGGACTAGCGGGAGAGGCAGATACGCAGTATTTT.

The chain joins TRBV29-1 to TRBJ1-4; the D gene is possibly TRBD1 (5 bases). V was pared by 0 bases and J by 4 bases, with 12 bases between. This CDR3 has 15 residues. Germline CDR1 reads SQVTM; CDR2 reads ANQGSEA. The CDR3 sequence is CSVEDEGELNEKLFF. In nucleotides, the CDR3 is TGCAGCGTTGAAGATGAAGGGGAGCTTAATGAAAAACTGTTTTTT.

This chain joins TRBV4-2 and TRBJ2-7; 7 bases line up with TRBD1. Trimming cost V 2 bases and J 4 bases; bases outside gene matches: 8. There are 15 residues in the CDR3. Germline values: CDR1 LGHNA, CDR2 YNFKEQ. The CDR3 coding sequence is TGTGCCAGCAGCCAAACCGGGACAGCCTTTTACGAGCAGTACTTC. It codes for CASSQTGTAFYEQYF.

The CDR3 nucleotides are TGTGCCAGCAGCTTTCAGGGGGCGCAAACTGAAGCTTTCTTT. It yields the protein CASSFQGAQTEAFF. This chain links TRBV5-4 with TRBJ1-1; the match to TRBD1 covers 8 bases. Germline CDR1 SGHNT, CDR2 YYREEE (reference sequence). V lost 2 bases, J lost 5 bases, and 5 bases stayed unmatched. The CDR3 sequence is 14 residues long.

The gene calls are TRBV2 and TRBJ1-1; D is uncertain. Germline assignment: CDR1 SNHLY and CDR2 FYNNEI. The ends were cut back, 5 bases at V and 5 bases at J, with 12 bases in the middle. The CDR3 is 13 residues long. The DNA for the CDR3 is TGTGCCAGCAGTTTCGCGGGAGGGACTGAAGCTTTCTTT. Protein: CASSFAGGTEAFF.

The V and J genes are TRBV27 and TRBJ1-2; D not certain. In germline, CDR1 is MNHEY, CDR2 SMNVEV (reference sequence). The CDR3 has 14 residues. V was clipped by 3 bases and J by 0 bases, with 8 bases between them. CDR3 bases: TGTGCCAGCAGTTTGTCCGGACCTAACTATGGCTACACCTTC. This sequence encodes CASSLSGPNYGYTF.

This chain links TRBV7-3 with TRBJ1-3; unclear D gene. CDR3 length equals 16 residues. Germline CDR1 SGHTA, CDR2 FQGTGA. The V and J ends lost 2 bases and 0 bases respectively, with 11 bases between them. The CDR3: CASSLAPPSSGNTIYF. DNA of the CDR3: TGTGCCAGCAGCTTAGCCCCTCCATCCTCTGGAAACACCATATATTTT.